A selection of T cell receptor beta chains follows, all from one sample in a study of glioma-infiltrating T cells. Using its own MiXCR run on the multiplex PCR reads, TCRdb lists one record per CDR3 protein. In the table there are about 140,000 distinct CDR3 sequences, about 39% of which are singletons. The sample taken for sequencing was glioma tissue, nonneoplastic brain tissue, or PBMCs (not recorded which). These receptors all stem from a human donor with low-grade glioma or glioblastoma, undergoing nonglioma brain surgery, or in good health (not recorded which). Both conserved end residues are part of each CDR3. D genes are given only for firm matches. Some rows mark clone size as missing; the rest say once, few, many or name a class of expanded clone.

d_call	clone_size	v_call	j_call	cdr3_nt	cdr3_aa
TRBD2	many	TRBV19	TRBJ2-1	TGTGCCACCACCCACGGGACTACCTACAATGAGCAGTTCTTC	CATTHGTTYNEQFF
-	-	TRBV20-1	TRBJ1-2	TGCAGTGCCAGGGACCTTAACTATGGCTACACCTTC	CSARDLNYGYTF
-	-	TRBV7-2	TRBJ2-3	TGTGCCAGCAGCCTCCGGACATCGAGCACAGATACGCAGTATTTT	CASSLRTSSTDTQYF
TRBD1	few	TRBV27	TRBJ2-1	TGTGCCAGCAGTCGACAGGGAAATGAGCAGTTCTTC	CASSRQGNEQFF
-	few	TRBV20-1	TRBJ1-2	TGCAGTGCTAGTAGACAGGACAACTATGGCTACACCTTC	CSASRQDNYGYTF
-	-	TRBV6-2/TRBV6-3	TRBJ2-3	TGTGCCAGCACGTCCAAGCCAGGTACGCAGTATTTT	CASTSKPGTQYF
TRBD1	-	TRBV4-1	TRBJ1-3	TGCGCCAGCAGCCAACAAACAGGGGCAGGAAACACCATATATTTT	CASSQQTGAGNTIYF
-	few	TRBV6-1	TRBJ2-3	TGTGCCAGCAGGGTGGAAGGACTCACAGATACGCAGTATTTT	CASRVEGLTDTQYF
-	many	TRBV6-1	TRBJ2-7	TGTGCCAGCATTATCGGGGGCCACGAGCAGTACTTC	CASIIGGHEQYF
-	few	TRBV6-1	TRBJ2-7	TGTGCCAGCAGTTCGCCAGGGAGCTCCTACGAGCAGTACTTC	CASSSPGSSYEQYF
-	few	TRBV6-2/TRBV6-3	TRBJ2-7	TGTGCCAGCAGGACGACAGCGTCTTGGGAGCAGTACTTC	CASRTTASWEQYF
-	few	TRBV3-1	TRBJ2-5	TGTGCCAGCAGCCAGACCGGGACACAAGAGACCCAGTACTTC	CASSQTGTQETQYF
-	-	TRBV19	TRBJ2-1	TGTGCCAGTAACCGGGACACCTGGGGGACGAACAATGAGCAGTTCTTC	CASNRDTWGTNNEQFF
-	few	TRBV28	TRBJ2-3	TGTGCCAGCAGGGGGAGGCCCAAAAGGGAAAACACAGATACGCAGTATTTT	CASRGRPKRENTDTQYF
TRBD2	-	TRBV20-1	TRBJ2-7	TGCAGTGCCAGAGGGACTAGCGGGGTTCCGAATGAGCAGTACTTC	CSARGTSGVPNEQYF
TRBD1	-	TRBV2	TRBJ1-2	TGTGCCAGCAGCGGACAGGGTCTCTATGGCTACACCTTC	CASSGQGLYGYTF